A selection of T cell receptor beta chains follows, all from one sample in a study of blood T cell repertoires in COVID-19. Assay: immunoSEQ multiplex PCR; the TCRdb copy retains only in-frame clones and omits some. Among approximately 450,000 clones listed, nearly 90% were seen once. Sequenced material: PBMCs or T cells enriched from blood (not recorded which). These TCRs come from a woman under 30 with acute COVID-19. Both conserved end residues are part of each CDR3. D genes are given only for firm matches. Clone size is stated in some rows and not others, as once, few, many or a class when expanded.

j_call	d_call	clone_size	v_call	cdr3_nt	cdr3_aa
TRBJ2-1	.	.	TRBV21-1	TGTGCCAGCAGCAAAGAGGATGTTAAGAACAGTTACAATGAGCAGTTCTTC	CASSKEDVKNSYNEQFF
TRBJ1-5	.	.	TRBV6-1	TGTGCCAGCAGTGAAGAGTCACAGGGATGGAGCAATCAGCCCCAGCATTTT	CASSEESQGWSNQPQHF
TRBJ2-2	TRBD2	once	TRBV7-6	TGTGCCAGCAGCTTAGGAGGTAGCGGGAGATCCGGGGAGCTGTTTTTT	CASSLGGSGRSGELFF
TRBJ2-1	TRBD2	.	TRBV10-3	TGTGCCATCAGTGTGTATGGCGGGAGTCCCAACTCCTACAATGAGCAGTTCTTC	CAISVYGGSPNSYNEQFF
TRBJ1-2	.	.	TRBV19	TGTGCCAGTATTTCGGGGGGCGACTCCTATGGCTACACCTTC	CASISGGDSYGYTF
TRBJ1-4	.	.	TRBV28	TGTGCCAGCAGCAGTTCGGGGGGGCATGAAAAACTGTTTTTT	CASSSSGGHEKLFF
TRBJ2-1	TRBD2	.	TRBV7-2	TGTGCCAGCAGCTGGGGACTAGCAGGAAACAATGAGCAGTTCTTC	CASSWGLAGNNEQFF
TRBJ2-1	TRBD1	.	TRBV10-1	TGCGCCAGCAGTGAGGGGCCGGGACAGGGGCCCGATGAGCAGTTCTTC	CASSEGPGQGPDEQFF
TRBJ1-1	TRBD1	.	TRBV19	TGTGCCAGTAGTCAATCAGGGACAGGGGGGACTGAAGCTTTCTTT	CASSQSGTGGTEAFF
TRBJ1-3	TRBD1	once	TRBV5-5	TGTGCCAGCAGCTTCCGGGACAGCTCTGGAAACACCATATATTTT	CASSFRDSSGNTIYF
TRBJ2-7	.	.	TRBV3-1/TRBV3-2	TGTGCCAGCAGCCCCTGGCTGTCCTACGAGCAGTACTTC	CASSPWLSYEQYF
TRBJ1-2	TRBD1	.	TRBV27	TGTGCCAGCAGTTTACTCGGGACAGGGGACTATGGCTACACCTTC	CASSLLGTGDYGYTF
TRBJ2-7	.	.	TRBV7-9	TGTGCCAGCAGCCCGGACCCGGCGGGGGAGCAGTACTTC	CASSPDPAGEQYF
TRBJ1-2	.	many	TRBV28	TGTGCCAGCAGTTTGCGACAGTATGGCTACACCTTC	CASSLRQYGYTF
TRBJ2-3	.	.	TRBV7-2	TGTGCCAGCAGCTTAGCGGGGGGTCGGGGCACAGATACGCAGTATTTT	CASSLAGGRGTDTQYF
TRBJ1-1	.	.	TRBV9	TGTGCCAGCACCCCGGGACAAGTTTGGACTGAAGCTTTCTTT	CASTPGQVWTEAFF
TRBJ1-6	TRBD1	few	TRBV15	TGTGCCACCACCCTCAGGACAGGGAATTCACCCCTCCACTTT	CATTLRTGNSPLHF
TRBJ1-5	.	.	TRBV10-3	TGTGCCATCAGTGGTTCCGGGGGAAGCAATCAGCCCCAGCATTTT	CAISGSGGSNQPQHF
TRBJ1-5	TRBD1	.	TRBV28	TGTGCCAGTTACTTTTCCGATGGGACAGGGGGCTTCAATCAGCCCCAGCATTTT	CASYFSDGTGGFNQPQHF
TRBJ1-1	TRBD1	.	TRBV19	TGTGCCAGTAGTAACCCCCGGGACAGGGGTTCGGATGAAGCTTTCTTT	CASSNPRDRGSDEAFF
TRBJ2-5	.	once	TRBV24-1	TGTGCCACCGCGTTGGGGAGCCAAGAGACCCAGTACTTC	CATALGSQETQYF
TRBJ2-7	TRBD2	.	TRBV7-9	TGTGCCAGCAGCTTGCCTAGCGGGGGGTTATCCTACGAGCAGTACTTC	CASSLPSGGLSYEQYF
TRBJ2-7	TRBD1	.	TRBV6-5	TGTGCCAGCAGTATAGGACAGGGGGGCTACGAGCAGTACTTC	CASSIGQGGYEQYF
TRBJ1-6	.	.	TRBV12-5	TGTGCTAGTGGTTTGGTACAGGCCGAAATCAATTCACCCCTCCACTTT	CASGLVQAEINSPLHF
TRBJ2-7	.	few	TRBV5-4	TGTGCCAGCAGCTTGGGGGGGGAAGAGGCCTACGAGCAGTACTTC	CASSLGGEEAYEQYF
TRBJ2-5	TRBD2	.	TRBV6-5	TGTGCCAGCAGAACTAGCGGGGGTAGAGAGACCCAGTACTTC	CASRTSGGRETQYF
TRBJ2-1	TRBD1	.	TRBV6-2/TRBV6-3	TGTGCCAGCAGTTACACCGGACAGGGGGTGAATGAGCAGTTCTTC	CASSYTGQGVNEQFF
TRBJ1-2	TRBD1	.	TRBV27	TGTGCCAGCAGACCGACAGGGGGAACGGGCTATGGCTACACCTTC	CASRPTGGTGYGYTF
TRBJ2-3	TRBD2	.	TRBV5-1	TGCGCCAGCAGCTTGGCTAGCGGGTCCCCGCTAGGCACAGATACGCAGTATTTT	CASSLASGSPLGTDTQYF
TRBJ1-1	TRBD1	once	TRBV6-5	TGTGCCAGCAAGGGACAGGGGATGAACACTGAAGCTTTCTTT	CASKGQGMNTEAFF
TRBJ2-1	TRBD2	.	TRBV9	TGTGCCAGCAGCGTAATGGGGACTAGCGACTACAATGAGCAGTTCTTC	CASSVMGTSDYNEQFF
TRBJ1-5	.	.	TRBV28	TGTGCCAGCAGTTGGGGCAGCAATCAGCCCCAGCATTTT	CASSWGSNQPQHF
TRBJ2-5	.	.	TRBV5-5	TGTGCCAGCAGCTCAGCCCGGACAGTGGGAGAGACCCAGTACTTC	CASSSARTVGETQYF
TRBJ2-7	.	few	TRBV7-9	TGTGCCAGCAGCAGAACAGGCGTCTCCTACGAGCAGTACTTC	CASSRTGVSYEQYF
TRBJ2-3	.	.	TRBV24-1	TGTGCCACCAGTGATGCCAGGGGAGGCACAGATACGCAGTATTTT	CATSDARGGTDTQYF
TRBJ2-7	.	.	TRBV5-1	TGCGCCAGCAGCTTGGCCCCCGGGAGTTCCTACGAGCAGTACTTC	CASSLAPGSSYEQYF
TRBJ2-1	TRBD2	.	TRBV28	TGTGCCAGCAGTTTAAATCGGAGACTAGCGGGAAATGAGCAGTTCTTC	CASSLNRRLAGNEQFF
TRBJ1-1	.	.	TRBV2	TGTGCCAGCAGTGGAGAGTGGACTGAAGCTTTCTTT	CASSGEWTEAFF
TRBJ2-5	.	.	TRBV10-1	TGCGCCAGCAGTCCGACAGCCCTTATGAGAGAGACCCAGTACTTC	CASSPTALMRETQYF
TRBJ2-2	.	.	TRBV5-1	TGCGCCAGCAGCTTGGATCGGGGTAGCACCGGGGAGCTGTTTTTT	CASSLDRGSTGELFF
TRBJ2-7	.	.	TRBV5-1	TGCGCCAGCAGCTCCACAGGATCCTACGAGCAGTACTTC	CASSSTGSYEQYF
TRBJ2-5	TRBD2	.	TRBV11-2	TGTGCCAGCAGCTTAGGTTTAATGCCTACTAGCGGCCAAGAGACCCAGTACTTC	CASSLGLMPTSGQETQYF